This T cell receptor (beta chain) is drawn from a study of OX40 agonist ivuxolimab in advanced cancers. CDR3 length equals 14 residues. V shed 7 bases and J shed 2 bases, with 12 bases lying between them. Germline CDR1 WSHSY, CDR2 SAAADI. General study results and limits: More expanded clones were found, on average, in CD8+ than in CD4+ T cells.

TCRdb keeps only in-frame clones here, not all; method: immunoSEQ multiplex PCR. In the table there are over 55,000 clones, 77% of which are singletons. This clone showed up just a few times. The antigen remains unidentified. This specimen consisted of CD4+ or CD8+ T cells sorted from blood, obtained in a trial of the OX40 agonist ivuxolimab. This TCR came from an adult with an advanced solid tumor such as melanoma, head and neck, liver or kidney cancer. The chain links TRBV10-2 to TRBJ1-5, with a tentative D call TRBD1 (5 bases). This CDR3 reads CASTIGVGNQPQHF. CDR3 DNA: TGCGCCAGCACTATAGGGGTCGGCAATCAGCCCCAGCATTTT.